This T cell receptor (beta chain) was observed in a study of immune cell composition in non-small cell lung cancer. A few counts support this clone. Its antigen is unknown. General study results and limits: Overall clonality, unlike maximal tumour-associated clone frequency, did not predict TIL reactivity. Squamous lung tumours showed higher top 10 clone scores and clonality than adenocarcinomas. It was not proven that tumour-reactive clones equal dominant tumour-associated clones.

Looked up from germline, CDR1 is SGHVS and CDR2 is FNYEAQ. J lost 7 bases, V lost 6 bases, and 8 bases had no gene match. This CDR3 spans 15 amino acids. Data came from immunoSEQ multiplex PCR; TCRdb stores just in-frame clones and leaves some out. Of around 13,000 clones listed, about 70% were seen once; the top ten hold 14%. Sequencing was done on a sample of lung tumor tissue. The chain employs TRBV7-6 and TRBJ1-4; 10 bases are shared with TRBD1. This clonotype was obtained from a human donor with non-small cell lung cancer. The CDR3 protein is CASREGTGVVEKLFF. The CDR3 nucleotides read TGTGCCAGCAGAGAAGGGACAGGGGTTGTTGAAAAACTGTTTTTT.